Below are 9 T cell receptor beta chains sequenced from a single sample in a study of sequential checkpoint blockade in melanoma. Using immunoSEQ multiplex PCR, the repertoire was profiled, and TCRdb retains in-frame clones only, with some absent. The table has tens of thousands of clones, 82% seen once. As to treatment: randomized to nivolumab then ipilimumab (arm A) or the reverse (arm B). The sample here was CD8+ T cells sorted from blood (inferred from file names), taken from a patient given nivolumab and ipilimumab in sequence. These TCRs come from a human donor with melanoma.

This rearrangement joins TRBV5-1 to TRBJ1-5, with D possibly TRBD1 on 6 matching bases. Trimming cost V 4 bases and J 0 bases, with 8 bases left between them. Looked up from germline, CDR1 is SGHRS and CDR2 is YFSETQ. The CDR3 contains 14 residues. The CDR3 region is CASSLDSSNQPQHF. The CDR3 DNA sequence: TGCGCCAGCAGCCTGGACAGTAGCAATCAGCCCCAGCATTTT.

The V and J genes are TRBV14 and TRBJ1-2; D remains ambiguous. The length of the CDR3 is 14 residues. The V and J ends lost 1 base and 5 bases respectively, with 11 bases between them. Germline CDR1 SGHDN, CDR2 FVKESK. The CDR3 DNA reads TGTGCCAGCAGCCAAGTTCGAGGGCCATATGGCTACACCTTC. Its protein is CASSQVRGPYGYTF.

This chain connects TRBV5-1 to TRBJ1-4; D uncertain. Deletions cut 4 bases from V and 8 bases from J, with 15 bases between. The CDR3 sequence is 14 residues long. Germline CDR1 and CDR2: SGHRS and YFSETQ. CDR3 coding DNA: TGCGCCAGCAGCGGAGGGCGTCAGGACGAAAAACTGTTTTTT. Residues: CASSGGRQDEKLFF. Full variable domain (missing parts from reference TRBV5-1 and TRBJ1-4): KAGVTQTPRYLIKTRGQQVTLSCSPISGHRSVSWYQQTPGQGLQFLFEYFSETQRNKGNFPGRFSGRQFSNSRSEMNVSTLELGDSALYLCASSGGRQDEKLFFGSGTQLSVL.

V and J are TRBV19 and TRBJ2-3; 12 bases are a match to TRBD1. The CDR3 runs to 16 residues. The J segment lost 4 bases and the V segment lost 5 bases, leaving 7 bases of the junction unmatched. Germline V gene lookup returns CDR1 LNHDA and CDR2 SQIVND (reference sequence). CDR3 nucleotides: TGTGCCAGTAGTGCAACCGGGACAGGGGGCGCAGATACGCAGTATTTT. Its protein is CASSATGTGGADTQYF.

The CDR3 here is CASSLGPETGELFF. CDR3 nucleotides: TGTGCCAGCAGCTTAGGGCCTGAAACCGGGGAGCTGTTTTTT. The chain couples TRBV7-2 to TRBJ2-2, with D uncertain. The CDR3 contains 14 residues. Germline CDR1 and CDR2: SGHTA and FQGNSA. Trimming took 1 base from V and 5 from J, leaving 8 bases between them.

V is TRBV6-6 and J is TRBJ2-5; D possibly corresponds to TRBD2 (6 bases). CDR3 length equals 15 residues. Germline CDR1 is MNHNY and CDR2 is SVGAGI (reference sequence). V gave up 5 bases and J gave up 5 bases, with 18 bases separating them. CDR3 sequence reads: CASSDPLRGEETQYF. The CDR3 DNA is TGTGCCAGCAGTGATCCCCTGCGGGGAGAGGAGACCCAGTACTTC.

The CDR3: CASSSLGREEQFF. CDR3 nucleotide sequence: TGTGCCAGCAGTTCTCTAGGTCGCGAGGAGCAGTTCTTC. The V gene is TRBV27, the J gene TRBJ2-1; D is unclear. Germline values: CDR1 MNHEY, CDR2 SMNVEV (reference sequence). V lost 4 bases, J lost 10 bases, and 14 bases lay in between. The CDR3 contains 13 residues.

This sequence joins TRBV30 and TRBJ2-1; the match to TRBD1 covers 10 bases. The CDR3 has 16 residues. CDR1 and CDR2 (germline): GTSNPN, SVGIG (reference sequence). V shed 3 bases, J shed 5 bases, and the junction held 10 bases outside the gene matches. CDR3 nucleotides: TGTGCCTGGAGACTCCCCGGGGACAGGGGCCACAATGAGCAGTTCTTC. This translates into CAWRLPGDRGHNEQFF.

The chain carries TRBV11-2 and TRBJ1-1, with 7 bases aligning to TRBD1. Germline values: CDR1 SGHAT, CDR2 FQNNGV. V was clipped by 3 bases and J by 11 bases; unmatched bases: 6. The CDR3 is 12 residues long. The CDR3 nucleotides are TGTGCCAGCAGCTTCCCCGGGACAGTCGCTTTCTTT. Its protein is CASSFPGTVAFF.